A selection of T cell receptor beta chains follows, all from one sample in a study of identical twins. MiXCR, applied by TCRdb to the 5' RACE reads, yields one record per CDR3 protein. In the table there are about 720,000 distinct CDR3 sequences, around 8.3% of which are singletons. These data were also reused for a study on yellow fever vaccine responses in identical twins.

Specimen: PBMCs. These receptors were obtained from a woman aged 18 to 35 in good health. Both conserved end residues are part of each CDR3. D genes are given only for firm matches. Clone size is not always given. Where it is, it says once, few, many or a class for expanded clones.

>.|.|TRBJ1-5|TRBV7-2
TGTGCCAGCAGCTTAGCGGGGCAGGGGAGTCAGCCCCAGCATTTT
CASSLAGQGSQPQHF
>TRBD1|few|TRBJ1-5|TRBV7-2
TGTGCCAGCAGCCCTCTCAGGGGGGCTCAGCCCCAGCATTTT
CASSPLRGAQPQHF
>.|few|TRBJ2-7|TRBV2
TGTGCCAGCAGTGAACCACACTCCTACGAGCAGTACTTC
CASSEPHSYEQYF
>.|few|TRBJ2-7|TRBV19
TGTGCCAGTAGCCAGCAAGATAGGGGACCCCCCCTCTACGAGCAGTACTTC
CASSQQDRGPPLYEQYF
>TRBD1|.|TRBJ2-2|TRBV7-9
TGTGCCAGCAGCCACCCCAGACAGGGTCCCACCGGGGAGCTGTTTTTT
CASSHPRQGPTGELFF
>.|few|TRBJ2-2|TRBV6-1
TGTGCCAGCAGTGAAGCGTGGAACACCGGGGAGCTGTTTTTT
CASSEAWNTGELFF
>TRBD2|few|TRBJ2-5|TRBV9
TGTGCCAGCAGCGGGGGAAGCGGGGGAGCCCAAGAGACCCAGTACTTC
CASSGGSGGAQETQYF
>.|many|TRBJ1-6|TRBV20-1
TGCAGTGCTAGAGGCAACTCCTATAATTCACCCCTCCACTTT
CSARGNSYNSPLHF
>.|many|TRBJ2-7|TRBV4-1
TGCGCCAGCAGCCAAGCCGGAAGCTACTACGAGCAGTACTTC
CASSQAGSYYEQYF
>.|.|TRBJ2-1|TRBV4-3
TGCGCCAGCAGCCAGTCCGGACTCCGCTCCAATGAGCAGTTCTTC
CASSQSGLRSNEQFF
>.|few|TRBJ2-1|TRBV14
TGTGCCAGCAGCCAAGATCCGGGGGAGATCAATGAGCAGTTCTTC
CASSQDPGEINEQFF
>.|many|TRBJ2-5|TRBV27
TGTGCCAGCAGTCAAAGCCAAGGGAGCGGCTGGGGGACCCAGTACTTC
CASSQSQGSGWGTQYF
>TRBD2|once|TRBJ2-1|TRBV7-3
TGTGCCAGCACCGAGGGTTTCGGACTAGCGGGGGGGCCGAATGAGCAGTTCTTC
CASTEGFGLAGGPNEQFF
>TRBD1|few|TRBJ1-1|TRBV28
TGTGCCAGCGGATCAGGGGGCGCTGGGAACACTGAAGCTTTCTTT
CASGSGGAGNTEAFF
>.|many|TRBJ2-7|TRBV15
TGTGCCACCAGCAGAGGCGGTAGCAGTAACCTGCACGAGCAGTACTTC
CATSRGGSSNLHEQYF
>.|.|TRBJ2-1|TRBV29-1
TGCAGCGTTGTGGCAGCGTCCTCCTACAATGAGCAGTTCTTC
CSVVAASSYNEQFF
>.|few|TRBJ1-5|TRBV15
TGTGCCACCAGCAGAGATGTAAACAGGGGCAATCAGCCCCAGCATTTT
CATSRDVNRGNQPQHF
>.|.|TRBJ2-3|TRBV5-1
TGCGCCAGCAGCTTTGGGGGTGCAGATACGCAGTATTTT
CASSFGGADTQYF
>.|.|TRBJ1-2|TRBV18
TGTGCCAGCTCACCCGTAGAGGGGACTAACTATGGCTACACCTTC
CASSPVEGTNYGYTF
>TRBD1|.|TRBJ2-2|TRBV24-1
TGTGCCACCAGAGCCGGGACAGACTACACCGGGGAGCTGTTTTTT
CATRAGTDYTGELFF
>.|.|TRBJ2-2|TRBV12-3/TRBV12-4
TGTGCCAGCAGGGGGGACGCCGGGGAGCTGTTTTTT
CASRGDAGELFF
>.|few|TRBJ2-7|TRBV6-2/TRBV6-3
TGTGCCAGCAGACGTGACATTCAAGGGAGCTCCTACGAGCAGTACTTC
CASRRDIQGSSYEQYF
>.|.|TRBJ2-5|TRBV2
TGTGCCAGCAGTGAAAACGGGACTCCAGAGACCCAGTACTTC
CASSENGTPETQYF
>.|few|TRBJ2-5|TRBV21-1
TGTGCCAGCAGCAAAAGGCCCGCCGGCCAGTACTTC
CASSKRPAGQYF
>TRBD1|few|TRBJ2-5|TRBV7-9
TGTGCCAGCAAACAGGGGGCAGAAGAGACCCAGTACTTC
CASKQGAEETQYF
>TRBD1|.|TRBJ2-3|TRBV5-4
TGTGCCAGCAGCTTCTTACAGGGGGTAGATACGCAGTATTTT
CASSFLQGVDTQYF
>TRBD1|few|TRBJ1-5|TRBV10-3
TGTGCCAGGAGACAAATCCTGCAGGGGGCAAGGCAGCCCCAGCATTTT
CARRQILQGARQPQHF
>TRBD2|many|TRBJ2-1|TRBV5-1
TGCGCCAGCAGCTTGGCTAGCGGGGCCCCTAGGCATGAGCAGTTCTTC
CASSLASGAPRHEQFF
>TRBD1|.|TRBJ2-7|TRBV19
TGTGCCAGTAGCGACAGGGGAACTTCCTACGAGCAGTACTTC
CASSDRGTSYEQYF
>TRBD2|few|TRBJ2-5|TRBV15
TGTGCCACCAGCGGAGGACTAGCGGGGGGGACCGGGGAGACCCAGTACTTC
CATSGGLAGGTGETQYF
>.|many|TRBJ2-3|TRBV6-1
TGTGCCAGCAGTAAAATCAGGGGGACTAGCACAGATACGCAGTATTTT
CASSKIRGTSTDTQYF
>TRBD1|.|TRBJ1-2|TRBV2
TGTGCCAGCAACACAGGGGGCAACTATGGCTACACCTTC
CASNTGGNYGYTF
>TRBD2|many|TRBJ2-1|TRBV29-1
TGCAGCGTTGAAGATCCTAGGACTAGCGGGAGGGCCAGGTCCTACAATGAGCAGTTCTTC
CSVEDPRTSGRARSYNEQFF
>.|many|TRBJ2-7|TRBV7-9
TGTGCCAGCAGCTTATCCGAGAAAACCTACGAGCAGTACTTC
CASSLSEKTYEQYF
>TRBD1|few|TRBJ2-7|TRBV12-3/TRBV12-4
TGTGCCAGCAGCCCATTCATTTCGACAGGGGCCCCTCTCGAGCAGTACTTC
CASSPFISTGAPLEQYF
>TRBD2|.|TRBJ2-7|TRBV7-8
TGTGCCAGCAGCCTCCTGGTCGGCCTAGCGGGAGCCTACAAGCAGTACTTC
CASSLLVGLAGAYKQYF
>TRBD2|.|TRBJ2-3|TRBV12-3/TRBV12-4
TGTGCCAGCAGTTTGTCTTACGGGGGGGCAGCAGATACGCAGTATTTT
CASSLSYGGAADTQYF
>.|.|TRBJ2-5|TRBV27
TGTGCCAGCAGTTCCCTGACTAGTATTGAAGAGACCCAGTACTTC
CASSSLTSIEETQYF
>.|few|TRBJ2-6|TRBV3-1
TGTGCCAGCAGCCAGCCCCAGACCTCTGGGGCCAACGTCCTGACTTTC
CASSQPQTSGANVLTF
>.|few|TRBJ2-1|TRBV24-1
TGTGCCACCAGAACCACCTACAATGAGCAGTTCTTC
CATRTTYNEQFF
>TRBD1|few|TRBJ2-1|TRBV12-3/TRBV12-4
TGTGCCAGCAGCCGAGGTCCGGGACAGGGAAGCAATGAGCAGTTCTTC
CASSRGPGQGSNEQFF
>.|few|TRBJ2-3|TRBV20-1
TGCAGTGCTCGGCAGGTTACGCAGTATTTT
CSARQVTQYF
>.|many|TRBJ1-2|TRBV7-2
TGTGCCAGCAGCTTAGGAGGCAGGGAGGGTTACACCTTC
CASSLGGREGYTF
>TRBD1|.|TRBJ2-6|TRBV7-8
TGTGCCAGCAGCTTAGGACGACAGGGGGCGGGAGGGGCCAACGTCCTGACTTTC
CASSLGRQGAGGANVLTF
>.|.|TRBJ1-2|TRBV6-6
TGTGCCAGCAGTTACAATTATGGCTACACCTTC
CASSYNYGYTF
>.|many|TRBJ2-7|TRBV24-1
TGTGCCACCAGTGACCAGAGGGGAAACGAGCAGTACTTC
CATSDQRGNEQYF
>TRBD2|.|TRBJ2-3|TRBV7-9
TGTGCCACCGAGGACGGGGACTACATCTTT
CATEDGDYIF
>.|.|TRBJ2-6|TRBV6-1
TGTGCCAGCAGAAGGGGGATTGGTGGGGCCAACGTCCTGACTTTC
CASRRGIGGANVLTF
>.|many|TRBJ1-1|TRBV29-1
TGCAGCGTTGATCGGGGGAGCAACACTGAAGCTTTCTTT
CSVDRGSNTEAFF
>.|.|TRBJ2-6|TRBV11-1
TGTGCCAGCAGCGGGCTTTCTGGGGGTTCTTTTGCTGGGGCCAACGTCCTGACTTTC
CASSGLSGGSFAGANVLTF
>.|few|TRBJ1-5|TRBV5-1
TGCGCCAGCAGCTTTGAGCCAGGTGGGCCCCAGCATTTT
CASSFEPGGPQHF
>.|few|TRBJ2-4|TRBV18
TGTGCCAGCTCACCGGAGAAACTAGCCAAAAACATTCAGTACTTC
CASSPEKLAKNIQYF
>TRBD1|few|TRBJ2-5|TRBV7-9
TGTGCCAGCAGCTTTGGACAGGGAATTTACCAAGAGACCCAGTACTTC
CASSFGQGIYQETQYF
>.|.|TRBJ2-3|TRBV5-1
TGCGCCAGCAGCTTGGCAGGGGCCTTGGGCGTTACGCAGTATTTT
CASSLAGALGVTQYF